This entry lists 14 T cell receptor beta chains sequenced from one sample in a study of PD-1 blockade in classical Hodgkin lymphoma. The time point: cycle 4 day 1 (C4D1), after less than 7 weeks of nivolumab. Each of the patients experienced relapse following autologous stem cell transplantation, and their brentuximab vedotin exposure differed. Sequencing was performed with immunoSEQ multiplex PCR; in TCRdb, only in-frame clones are kept and a portion is missing. In the table there are fewer than 55,000 clones, approximately 80% of which are singletons. Source: peripheral blood mononuclear cells (PBMCs), taken before the fourth cycle of nivolumab. The source is a human donor with classical Hodgkin lymphoma.

The genes are TRBV7-9 and TRBJ1-2; D is unclear. Trimming shortened V by 2 bases and J by 6 bases, and 10 bases separated the two germline ends. Germline CDR1 reads SEHNR; CDR2 reads FQNEAQ (reference sequence). The CDR3 has 13 residues. CDR3 DNA: TGTGCCAGCAGCTTATCAAGGGCAGATGGCTACACCTTC. This gives the protein CASSLSRADGYTF.

This clone appeared once. The chain uses TRBV18 and TRBJ1-2; the match to TRBD1 covers 7 bases. The CDR3 totals 12 residues. Trimming at V came to 6 bases and at J to 5 bases, leaving 3 bases not matched to a gene. Germline loops: CDR1 KGHSH, CDR2 LQKENI. CDR3 region: CASSWGQYGYTF. CDR3 DNA sequence: TGTGCCAGCTCCTGGGGACAGTATGGCTACACCTTC.

The V gene is TRBV2, the J gene TRBJ2-3; D is perhaps TRBD2 (5 bases). In germline, CDR1 is SNHLY, CDR2 FYNNEI. This CDR3 region has 14 residues. V lost 6 bases, J lost 4 bases, and 14 bases lay in between. The CDR3 here is CASRPAGRADTQYF. In DNA, the CDR3 is TGTGCCAGCAGGCCTGCGGGTAGGGCAGATACGCAGTATTTT.

This chain connects TRBV6-5 to TRBJ1-5; 8 bases are shared with TRBD1. Trimming took 6 bases from V and 9 from J; bases not matched to a gene: 7. Per the germline V gene, CDR1 is MNHEY and CDR2 is SVGAGI. The length of the CDR3 is 13 residues. CDR3 loop: CASRDREVGPQHF. The CDR3, as DNA: TGTGCCAGCAGGGACAGGGAGGTTGGGCCCCAGCATTTT.

The CDR3 protein is CASSQERDSPIYF. In DNA form, the CDR3 reads TGCGCCAGCAGCCAAGAGAGGGATAGCCCCATATATTTT. The rearrangement links TRBV4-1 to TRBJ1-3; unclear D gene. Germline values: CDR1 MGHRA, CDR2 YSYEKL. The length of the CDR3 is 13 residues. The V end lost 0 bases, the J end lost 11 bases, and 11 bases lay between the germline ends.

This sequence joins TRBV27 and TRBJ1-1; D call uncertain. The V gene's germline CDR1 is MNHEY and CDR2 SMNVEV (reference sequence). This CDR3 contains 13 residues. V was clipped by 1 base and J by 1 base, with 4 bases between them. The CDR3 DNA sequence: TGTGCCAGCAGTTTATGGCAGAACACTGAAGCTTTCTTT. It yields the protein CASSLWQNTEAFF.

This clone appeared a single time. The genes are TRBV15 and TRBJ2-1, with unresolved D. CDR3 length equals 13 residues. V was trimmed by 3 bases and J by 9 bases, leaving 12 bases between them. Germline values: CDR1 LNHNV, CDR2 YYDKDF (reference sequence). This CDR3 is CATSSERRGEQFF. The DNA of the CDR3 is TGTGCCACCAGCAGCGAAAGGAGAGGTGAGCAGTTCTTC.

The sample holds one count of this clone. The gene calls are TRBV5-1 and TRBJ2-5; TRBD2 agrees at 12 bases. V shed 3 bases, J shed 5 bases, and the junction held 8 bases outside the gene matches. Germline V gene sequence: CDR1 SGHRS, CDR2 YFSETQ. The CDR3 contains 16 residues. In DNA form, the CDR3 reads TGCGCCAGCAGCTCCGGACTAGCGGGGACTTTGGAGACCCAGTACTTC. It specifies CASSSGLAGTLETQYF.

V gene TRBV7-6 combines with J gene TRBJ2-5, with unresolved D. Germline V gene lookup returns CDR1 SGHVS and CDR2 FNYEAQ. The length of the CDR3 is 13 residues. The V end lost 0 bases, the J end lost 2 bases, and 4 bases lay between the germline ends. The CDR3 coding sequence is TGTGCCAGCAGCTTAGCGCGGCAAGAGACCCAGTACTTC. Encoded protein: CASSLARQETQYF.

This rearrangement joins TRBV30 to TRBJ1-2; D perhaps matches TRBD1 (6 bases). Germline V gene sequence: CDR1 GTSNPN, CDR2 SVGIG (reference sequence). Trimming removed 2 bases at V and 4 bases at J, with 17 bases between. The CDR3 consists of 15 residues. The CDR3: CAWSWDTGRSYGYTF. For the CDR3, the DNA is TGTGCCTGGAGTTGGGATACAGGGCGTAGCTATGGCTACACCTTC.

Relative to its sample, this clone is medium-sized. The V and J genes are TRBV6-5 and TRBJ1-2; 9 nucleotides align to TRBD1. J was trimmed by 4 bases and V by 5 bases; bases with no gene match: 8. The CDR3 has 15 amino acids. From germline, CDR1 is MNHEY and CDR2 SVGAGI. This chain's CDR3 is CASSIGQGSIYGYTF. The CDR3 DNA sequence: TGTGCCAGCAGTATCGGACAGGGGAGTATCTATGGCTACACCTTC.

The genes are TRBV12-2 and TRBJ2-5; the table calls TRBD2, which could not be checked here. TRBV12-2 is assigned pseudogene status. This CDR3 is 13 amino acids long. CDR3 protein: CARWGGKQETQYF. The CDR3 DNA follows: TGTGCAAGGTGGGGGGGAAAACAAGAGACCCAGTACTTC.

The chain carries TRBV6-6 and TRBJ2-7; possibly TRBD1 for D (5 bases). Germline V CDR1 and CDR2: MNHNY, SVGAGI (reference sequence). There are 12 residues in the CDR3. Trimming took 5 bases from V and 5 from J, leaving 10 bases between them. The CDR3 region has the DNA TGTGCCAGCAGTCCAGGGTCTAACGAGCAGTACTTC. It yields the protein CASSPGSNEQYF.

V usage is TRBV5-4 and J usage is TRBJ2-5; the D call may be TRBD1 or TRBD2 (5 bases each). V was cut by 7 bases and J by 5 bases, with 9 bases left in between. The CDR3 contains 11 residues. Germline CDR1 and CDR2: SGHNT and YYREEE (reference sequence). The CDR3 bases are TGTGCCAGCCGTGAGGGGGAGACCCAGTACTTC. Residues: CASREGETQYF.